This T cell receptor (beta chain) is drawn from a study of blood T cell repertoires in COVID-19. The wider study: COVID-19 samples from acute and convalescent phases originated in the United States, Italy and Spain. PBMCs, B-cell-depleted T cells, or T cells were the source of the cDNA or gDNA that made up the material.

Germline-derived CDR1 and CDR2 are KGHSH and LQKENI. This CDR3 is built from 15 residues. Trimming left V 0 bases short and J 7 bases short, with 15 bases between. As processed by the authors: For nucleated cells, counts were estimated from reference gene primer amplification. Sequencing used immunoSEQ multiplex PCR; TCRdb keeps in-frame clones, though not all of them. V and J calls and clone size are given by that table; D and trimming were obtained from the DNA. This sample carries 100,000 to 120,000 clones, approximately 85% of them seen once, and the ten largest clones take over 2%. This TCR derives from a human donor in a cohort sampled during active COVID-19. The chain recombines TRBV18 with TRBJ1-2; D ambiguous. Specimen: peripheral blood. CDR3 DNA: TGTGCCAGCTCACCACCCGCCGGGAGGGAAGGTGGCTACACCTTC. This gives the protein CASSPPAGREGGYTF.